This TCR beta chain was captured by sequencing in a study of CD8 T cells in ankylosing spondylitis. Study-wide results and caveats: A number of the motif variants had already been described in reactive arthritis synovial fluid and blood. Researchers report that disease-linked clones proved CD8+ and relatively rare in peripheral blood. A motif in TCR beta, a set of 8 or 9 highly homologous variants, appeared characteristic of ankylosing spondylitis blood.

Each TCR beta library was made by quantitative 5'-RACE that incorporated molecular barcodes. TCRdb analysed the 5' RACE reads with MiXCR anew, one entry per CDR3 protein. Of under 950,000 distinct CDR3 sequences listed, 15% to 20% are singletons. As for this clonotype: Its specificity is not known.

The CDR3 totals 13 residues. Trimming took 6 bases from V and 5 from J, leaving 16 bases between them. CDR1 is DFQATT and CDR2 is SNEGSKA in the germline V gene (reference sequence). Source material: blood, either unsorted or a sorted T cell fraction (not recorded which). The rearrangement uses TRBV20-1 and TRBJ1-2; a possible D gene is TRBD1 (5 bases). This sequence originates from a male donor with ankylosing spondylitis. CDR3 region: CSAGAGLPYGYTF. The CDR3 DNA sequence: TGCAGTGCAGGGGCTGGACTCCCTTATGGCTACACCTTC.